The 26 T cell receptor beta chains below come from one sample, sequenced in a study of cytomegalovirus exposure and HLA in healthy donors. The PCR ran on 60 Vbeta and 13 Jbeta primers. Profiling relied on immunoSEQ multiplex PCR, and the TCRdb table lists in-frame clones only, not all of them. The sample has 100,000 to 150,000 clones, over 50% seen once. Material for sequencing was PBMCs. The receptors were sampled from a woman in her 40s in good health and CMV-seropositive.

J is TRBJ1-1 and V is TRBV6-5; 12 bases match TRBD1. The V and J ends lost 7 bases and 7 bases, in that order; junction bases with no gene match: 10. The germline V gene has CDR1 MNHEY and CDR2 SVGAGI. The CDR3 length is 15 residues. CDR3 amino acids: CASTPGQGAQGEAFF. The CDR3 DNA sequence: TGTGCCAGCACCCCGGGACAGGGGGCGCAGGGTGAAGCTTTCTTT.

The genes are TRBV6-5 and TRBJ2-5; 10 positions match TRBD1. The J call may be in error: the DNA end matches TRBJ2-7 better. The germline V gene encodes CDR1 MNHEY and CDR2 SVGAGI. CDR3 length equals 15 residues. In nucleotides, the CDR3 is TGTGCCAGCATTTCAGCGACAGGGGGCAAGAACGAGCAGTACTTC. This sequence encodes CASISATGGKNEQYF.

The count of this clone is one. The chain is built from TRBV7-8 and TRBJ2-5; TRBD2 aligns across 9 bases. The CDR3 spans 17 residues. In germline, CDR1 is SGHVS, CDR2 FQNEAQ. V shed 2 bases, J shed 5 bases, and the junction held 12 bases outside the gene matches. Here the CDR3 reads CASSLSRRLAVRETQYF. The CDR3 DNA is TGTGCCAGCAGCTTATCAAGGAGACTAGCGGTCCGGGAGACCCAGTACTTC.

This clone was seen more than once but under ten times. The genes are TRBV28 and TRBJ1-2; perhaps TRBD1 as D (6 bases). CDR1 MDHEN and CDR2 SYDVKM come from the germline V gene. With 6 bases removed from V and 7 bases from J, the gap between germline ends came to 18 bases. The CDR3 contains 14 residues. As DNA, the CDR3 is TGTGCCAGCAGGGACAGTATGGAGTTGGGTGGCTACACCTTC. Protein sequence: CASRDSMELGGYTF.

This chain connects TRBV5-1 to TRBJ2-4; 8 nucleotides align to TRBD1. V dropped 4 bases and J dropped 6; count of bases not matched to a gene: 3. The length of the CDR3 is 13 residues. From germline, CDR1 is SGHRS and CDR2 YFSETQ. The CDR3, as DNA: TGCGCCAGCAGCACTGGACAGGGAAACATTCAGTACTTC. Translation gives CASSTGQGNIQYF.

The V call is TRBV18, the J call TRBJ2-1; D uncertain. V lost 3 bases, J lost 0 bases, and 9 bases lay in between. Germline loops: CDR1 KGHSH, CDR2 LQKENI. CDR3 length: 15 residues. In DNA, the CDR3 is TGTGCCAGCTCACCCCCACAGACCTCCTACAATGAGCAGTTCTTC. Translating gives CASSPPQTSYNEQFF.

The rearrangement uses TRBV7-9 and TRBJ1-1; 7 nucleotides agree with TRBD1. CDR1 is SEHNR and CDR2 is FQNEAQ in the germline V gene (reference sequence). CDR3 length: 16 residues. Germline trimming cut 0 bases from V and 4 bases from J; bases unmatched to any gene: 8. Written as DNA, the CDR3 is TGTGCCAGCAGCTTAGCGCAGGGGGTTTTTGGCACTGAAGCTTTCTTT. This encodes CASSLAQGVFGTEAFF.

This clone has a handful of counts. V is TRBV29-1 and J is TRBJ2-1; 7 bases fit TRBD2. CDR1 is SQVTM and CDR2 is ANQGSEA in the germline V gene. J was trimmed by 9 bases and V by 6 bases; bases with no gene match: 11. The CDR3 loop spans 13 amino acids. CDR3 protein: CSVAGQGGAEQFF. The CDR3 coding sequence is TGCAGCGTGGCGGGGCAGGGAGGGGCTGAGCAGTTCTTC.

This clone was seen more than once but under ten times. This rearrangement joins TRBV5-1 to TRBJ2-5; 12 nucleotides agree with TRBD2. Germline CDR1 reads SGHRS; CDR2 reads YFSETQ. The CDR3 spans 17 residues. Trimming cost V 0 bases and J 5 bases; bases outside gene matches: 8. In DNA, the CDR3 is TGCGCCAGCAGCTTGGAGGCTAGCGGGGGGGCCGCGGAGACCCAGTACTTC. Translating gives CASSLEASGGAAETQYF.

The CDR3, as DNA: TGTGCCAGCAGCCCGCAAACAGGGTTCAGTGGCTACACCTTC. Its protein is CASSPQTGFSGYTF. The chain recombines TRBV7-9 with TRBJ1-2, with TRBD1 as a possible D gene (6 bases). V was trimmed by 5 bases and J by 7 bases, leaving 17 bases between them. Germline values: CDR1 SEHNR, CDR2 FQNEAQ (reference sequence). This CDR3 spans 14 amino acids.

The CDR3 sequence is CASSIYSGNTIYF. The CDR3, as DNA: TGTGCCAGCAGCATCTACTCTGGAAACACCATATATTTT. This chain links TRBV11-2 with TRBJ1-3; unclear D gene. Germline CDR1 SGHAT, CDR2 FQNNGV. This CDR3 region has 13 residues. Trimming left V 5 bases short and J 0 bases short, with 5 bases between.

The CDR3 loop reads CASSFAGGTWNQPQHF. Here the CDR3 DNA reads TGTGCCAGCAGTTTTGCAGGGGGAACATGGAATCAGCCCCAGCATTTT. This chain joins TRBV28 and TRBJ1-5; 7 positions match TRBD1. Trimming cost V 3 bases and J 4 bases; bases outside gene matches: 9. The CDR3 loop spans 16 amino acids. From germline, CDR1 is MDHEN and CDR2 SYDVKM.

The gene calls are TRBV6-5 and TRBJ1-4; the D gene is possibly TRBD1 (5 bases). The CDR3 is made up of 15 amino acids. The germline V gene has CDR1 MNHEY and CDR2 SVGAGI. V was cut by 6 bases and J by 0 bases, with 11 bases left in between. CDR3 loop: CASRPPGTTNEKLFF. CDR3 DNA sequence: TGTGCCAGCAGGCCCCCAGGGACAACTAATGAAAAACTGTTTTTT.

The chain has TRBV6-5 and TRBJ1-1, with 7 bases identical to TRBD1. CDR3 length: 14 amino acids. Losses at the gene ends were 6 bases for V and 0 bases for J; bases not matched to a gene: 4. Germline-derived CDR1 and CDR2 are MNHEY and SVGAGI. The CDR3 is CASRIGQVNTEAFF. CDR3 nucleotides: TGTGCCAGCAGAATTGGACAGGTGAACACTGAAGCTTTCTTT.

J is TRBJ1-1 and V is TRBV11-2; D may be TRBD1 (5 bases). The CDR3 is made up of 13 amino acids. CDR1 and CDR2 from the germline V gene are SGHAT and FQNNGV. V was cut by 5 bases and J by 0 bases, with 7 bases left in between. The CDR3 here is CASSLRVNTEAFF. The CDR3 DNA is TGTGCCAGCAGCCTCAGGGTGAACACTGAAGCTTTCTTT.

V is TRBV7-6 and J is TRBJ1-5; D might be TRBD1 (5 bases). The CDR3 is 17 residues long. With 4 bases removed from V and 0 bases from J, the gap between germline ends came to 16 bases. Germline V gene sequence: CDR1 SGHVS, CDR2 FNYEAQ. DNA for the CDR3: TGTGCCAGCAGCTCATCGTCCCCGGGGGATAGCAATCAGCCCCAGCATTTT. Encoded protein: CASSSSSPGDSNQPQHF.

The CDR3 DNA follows: TGTGCCAGCAGCTTTGGAGAATCGGGAACGGGGGAGCAGTACTTC. Its translation: CASSFGESGTGEQYF. V gene TRBV7-8 combines with J gene TRBJ2-7, with D perhaps TRBD2 (5 bases). V lost 3 bases to trimming and J lost 7 bases, with 19 bases between them. CDR1 is SGHVS, CDR2 FQNEAQ, per germline. The CDR3 length is 15 residues.

The V and J genes are TRBV28 and TRBJ2-2, with a tentative D call TRBD2 (6 bases). Germline values: CDR1 MDHEN, CDR2 SYDVKM. The V end was cut by 6 bases, the J end by 4 bases, with 9 bases between. This CDR3 contains 13 residues. CDR3 loop: CASRRGGTGELFF. In DNA form, the CDR3 reads TGTGCCAGCAGGCGGGGTGGCACCGGGGAGCTGTTTTTT.

V gene TRBV7-6 combines with J gene TRBJ1-1, with 7 bases matching TRBD1. CDR1 is SGHVS, CDR2 FNYEAQ, per germline. The CDR3 has 18 amino acids. J lost 5 bases, V lost 4 bases, and 19 bases had no gene match. The CDR3, as DNA: TGTGCCAGCAGCTCAAAAGGGCGGGGCCAGGGGGTAGTTACTGAAGCTTTCTTT. The encoded protein is CASSSKGRGQGVVTEAFF.

The chain has TRBV7-6 and TRBJ2-5, with 7 bases lining up with TRBD1. This CDR3 is 15 amino acids long. The J segment lost 2 bases and the V segment lost 4 bases, leaving 7 bases of the junction unmatched. The germline V gene has CDR1 SGHVS and CDR2 FNYEAQ. DNA of the CDR3: TGTGCCAGCAGCTCAGGGGGTGTAGCTCAAGAGACCCAGTACTTC. Amino acids: CASSSGGVAQETQYF.

This chain connects TRBV9 to TRBJ2-1, with 7 bases that match TRBD2. The V and J ends lost 3 bases and 3 bases, in that order; junction bases with no gene match: 9. In germline, CDR1 is SGDLS, CDR2 YYNGEE. This CDR3 spans 16 amino acids. CDR3 in amino acids: CASSAPPRTSYNEQFF. The CDR3 coding sequence is TGTGCCAGCAGCGCTCCGCCAAGGACTAGCTACAATGAGCAGTTCTTC. The full variable domain, its missing parts supplied by reference TRBV9 and TRBJ2-1, is DSGVTQTPKHLITATGQRVTLRCSPRSGDLSVYWYQQSLDQGLQFLIQYYNGEERAKGNILERFSAQQFPDLHSELNLSSLELGDSALYFCASSAPPRTSYNEQFFGPGTRLTVL.

The CDR3 nucleotides read TGTGCCAGCAGTGAAGCCGGACAGGGGAACTACGAGCAGTACTTC. Translated: CASSEAGQGNYEQYF. The chain is built from TRBV2 and TRBJ2-7, with 9 bases that match TRBD1. This CDR3 has 15 amino acids. Germline V CDR1 and CDR2: SNHLY, FYNNEI. The V and J ends lost 0 bases and 3 bases, in that order; junction bases with no gene match: 3.

This clone was picked up one time. V usage is TRBV5-1 and J usage is TRBJ1-1; 8 bases line up with TRBD1. The germline gives CDR1 SGHRS, CDR2 YFSETQ. Trimming cost V 4 bases and J 0 bases; bases outside gene matches: 14. The CDR3 covers 18 residues. CDR3 in amino acids: CASSVGWTGSIMNTEAFF. The CDR3 bases are TGCGCCAGCAGCGTCGGTTGGACAGGGAGTATAATGAACACTGAAGCTTTCTTT.

The rearrangement joins TRBV13 to TRBJ2-1; 7 nucleotides agree with TRBD1. Germline CDR1 PRHDT, CDR2 FYEKMQ (reference sequence). This CDR3 spans 17 amino acids. V shed 5 bases, J shed 1 base, and the junction held 11 bases outside the gene matches. The CDR3 is CASSPGTARDSYNEQFF. CDR3 coding DNA: TGTGCCAGCAGCCCTGGGACAGCGAGAGATTCCTACAATGAGCAGTTCTTC. The full variable domain, with the rest looked up from reference TRBV13 and TRBJ2-1, is AAGVIQSPRHLIKEKRETATLKCYPIPRHDTVYWYQQGPGQDPQFLISFYEKMQSDKGSIPDRFSAQQFSDYHSELNMSSLELGDSALYFCASSPGTARDSYNEQFFGPGTRLTVL.

This clone has only a few counts. The chain uses TRBV5-1 and TRBJ2-7; D call uncertain. The CDR3 loop spans 14 amino acids. Trimming took off 0 bases at V and 3 bases at J, with 10 bases between the two ends. The germline CDR1 and CDR2 sequences are SGHRS and YFSETQ. The CDR3 sequence is CASSLATVNYEQYF. The CDR3, as DNA: TGCGCCAGCAGCTTGGCCACAGTAAACTACGAGCAGTACTTC. Together with reference TRBV5-1 and TRBJ2-7, the CDR3 gives the full variable domain: KAGVTQTPRYLIKTRGQQVTLSCSPISGHRSVSWYQQTPGQGLQFLFEYFSETQRNKGNFPGRFSGRQFSNSRSEMNVSTLELGDSALYLCASSLATVNYEQYFGPGTRLTVT.

This clone has only a few counts. The J gene is TRBJ2-1, the V gene TRBV5-6; 10 bases are a match to TRBD1. The V segment lost 0 bases and the J segment 5 bases; nucleotides outside the gene matches: 2. This CDR3 has 15 amino acids. Germline V lookup: CDR1 SGHDT, CDR2 YYEEEE. The CDR3 DNA is TGTGCCAGCAGCTTGGGGGGGACAGGGGACAATGAGCAGTTCTTC. Its protein is CASSLGGTGDNEQFF.